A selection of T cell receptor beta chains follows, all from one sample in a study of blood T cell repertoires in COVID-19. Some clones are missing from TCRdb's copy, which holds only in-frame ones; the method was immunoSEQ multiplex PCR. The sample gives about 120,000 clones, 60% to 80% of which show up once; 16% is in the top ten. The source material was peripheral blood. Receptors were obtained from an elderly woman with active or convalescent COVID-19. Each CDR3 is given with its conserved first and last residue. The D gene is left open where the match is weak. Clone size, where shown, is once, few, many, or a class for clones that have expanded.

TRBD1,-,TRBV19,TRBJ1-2,TGTGCCAGTAGCAGGACAGGAGCCTATGGCTACACCTTC,CASSRTGAYGYTF
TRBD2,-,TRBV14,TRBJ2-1,TGTGCCAGCAGCCAACTCCTAGCGGGAGGGCTCATCTCCTACAATGAGCAGTTCTTC,CASSQLLAGGLISYNEQFF
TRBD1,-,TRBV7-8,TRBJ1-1,TGTGCCAGCAGCTGGGACAGCTCGGACACTGAAGCTTTCTTT,CASSWDSSDTEAFF
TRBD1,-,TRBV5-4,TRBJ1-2,TGTGCCAGCGGACCGGGACAGGGGTACTATGGCTACACCTTC,CASGPGQGYYGYTF
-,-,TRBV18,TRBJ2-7,TGTGCCAGCGCCTTTGACAGGTCGGACTACGAGCAGTACTTC,CASAFDRSDYEQYF
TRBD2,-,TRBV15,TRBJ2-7,TGTGCCACCAGCAGACCTAGCGGGCTCTACGAGCAGTACTTC,CATSRPSGLYEQYF
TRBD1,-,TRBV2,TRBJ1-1,TGTGCCAGCAGCGGACAGGGCGGGGGCACTGAAGCTTTCTTT,CASSGQGGGTEAFF
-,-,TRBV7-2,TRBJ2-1,TGTGCCAGCAGCTTAGCTGGGAGCTCCTACAATGAGCAGTTCTTC,CASSLAGSSYNEQFF
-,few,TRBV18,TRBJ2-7,TGTGCCAGCTCACCACCAGGTACAGCTCAAACCTACGAGCAGTACTTC,CASSPPGTAQTYEQYF
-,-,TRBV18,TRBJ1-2,TGTGCCAGCACCCCGACAACGACTAACTATGGCTACACCTTC,CASTPTTTNYGYTF
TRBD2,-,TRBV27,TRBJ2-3,TGTGCCAGCAGTCCCACCCCATCGGGACTATTCCCAGATACGCAGTATTTT,CASSPTPSGLFPDTQYF
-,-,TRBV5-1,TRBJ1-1,TGCGCCAGCTCTAAGGATCCTGCAGGGGTGAACACTGAAGCTTTCTTT,CASSKDPAGVNTEAFF
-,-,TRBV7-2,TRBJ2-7,TGTGCCAGCAGCTTACGGGGGGCTCTCTACGAGCAGTACTTC,CASSLRGALYEQYF
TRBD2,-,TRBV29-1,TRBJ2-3,TGCAGCGTTGAGGGTAGCGGGAGAAGCACAGATACGCAGTATTTT,CSVEGSGRSTDTQYF
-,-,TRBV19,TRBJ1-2,TGTGCCAGTAGGCTCAGGGACTCGAACTATGGCTACACCTTC,CASRLRDSNYGYTF
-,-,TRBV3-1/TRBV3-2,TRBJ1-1,TGTGCCAGCAGCGAGTCGAACACTGAAGCTTTCTTT,CASSESNTEAFF
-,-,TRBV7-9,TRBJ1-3,TGTGCCAGCAGCCCCAGTCGTCGAAACACCATATATTTT,CASSPSRRNTIYF
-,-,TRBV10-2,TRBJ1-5,TGCGCCAGCAGCCTGACAGGTGATCAGCCCCAGCATTTT,CASSLTGDQPQHF
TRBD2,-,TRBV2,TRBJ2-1,TGTGCCAGCAGTTCTATACGGACTAGCGCATCCTACAATGAGCAGTTCTTC,CASSSIRTSASYNEQFF
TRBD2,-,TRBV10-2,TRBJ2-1,TGCGCCAGCAGCCTAGCCCGTGGACTAGCGGGCTACAACAATGAGCAGTTCTTC,CASSLARGLAGYNNEQFF
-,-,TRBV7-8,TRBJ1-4,TGTGCCAGCAGCTTAGCTACCGGGAAACTGTTTTTT,CASSLATGKLFF
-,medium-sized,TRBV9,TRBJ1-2,TGTGCCAGCAGCCCCAGGGCCTACGACTATGGCTACACCTTC,CASSPRAYDYGYTF